Following are 27 T cell receptor beta chains from one sample sequenced in a study of beta chain features in type 1 diabetes. The whole isolated RNA underwent reverse transcription, so sequencing captured expressed TCRB transcripts. The table came from immunoSEQ multiplex PCR; TCRdb's copy has only in-frame clones and leaves some out. The sample shows 550,000 to 850,000 clones, 13% of them seen only once. Study findings and constraints: Patients with Type 1 diabetes showed moderately but significantly shorter TCRB CDR3s in all four CD4+ subsets.

Their antigens are not known. What was sequenced was naive CD4+ T cells from blood. Receptor source: a man between 18 and 35 years old with type 1 diabetes.

This clone showed up just a few times. The chain combines TRBV7-9 with TRBJ1-5; D is unresolved. V lost 3 bases and J 3 bases, leaving 6 bases between the germline ends. CDR3 size: 13 residues. CDR1 and CDR2 from the germline V gene are SEHNR and FQNEAQ (reference sequence). DNA of the CDR3: TGTGCCAGCAGCTTGACGATCAATCAGCCCCAGCATTTT. Amino acids: CASSLTINQPQHF.

There are a few counts of this clone. The rearrangement links TRBV7-2 to TRBJ2-7, with TRBD1 matching 7 bases. This CDR3 region has 14 residues. CDR1 and CDR2 from the germline V gene are SGHTA and FQGNSA. Germline trimming cut 4 bases from V and 2 bases from J; bases unmatched to any gene: 5. The CDR3, as DNA: TGTGCCAGCAGCTCCGGGACAGAGACCTACGAGCAGTACTTC. This codes for CASSSGTETYEQYF.

This clone was recorded a few times. This chain uses TRBV6-5 with TRBJ2-7, with 9 bases that match TRBD1. The length of the CDR3 is 14 residues. Germline V gene sequence: CDR1 MNHEY, CDR2 SVGAGI. Unmatched junction bases numbered 6, after V lost 5 bases and J lost 4 bases. In DNA form, the CDR3 reads TGTGCCAGCAGTGATACAGGGGGCGCGTACGAGCAGTACTTC. This encodes CASSDTGGAYEQYF.

A few counts support this clone. This rearrangement joins TRBV5-4 to TRBJ2-3, with unresolved D. V dropped 0 bases and J dropped 3 bases, with 5 bases sitting between them. Germline CDR1 SGHNT, CDR2 YYREEE (reference sequence). The CDR3 runs 13 residues. The CDR3 region is CASSLGATDTQYF. The CDR3 DNA is TGTGCCAGCAGCTTGGGGGCAACAGATACGCAGTATTTT.

This clone was seen only a few times. The J gene is TRBJ2-3, the V gene TRBV9; D gene ambiguous. The length of the CDR3 is 13 residues. V lost 4 bases, J lost 2 bases, and 8 bases lay in between. Germline V gene lookup returns CDR1 SGDLS and CDR2 YYNGEE. The CDR3 loop is CASSTPPTDTQYF. CDR3 DNA sequence: TGTGCCAGCAGCACCCCTCCCACAGATACGCAGTATTTT.

The DNA of the CDR3 is TGTGCCAGCACTGACCCCAGCAGGGCCCTCCTCAATCAGCCCCAGCATTTT. This sequence encodes CASTDPSRALLNQPQHF. The chain has TRBV6-1 and TRBJ1-5, with D maybe TRBD1 (5 bases). V was trimmed by 7 bases and J by 3 bases, leaving 22 bases between them. The CDR3 has 17 residues. Looked up from germline, CDR1 is MNHNS and CDR2 is SASEGT.

This clone has only a few counts. The same CDR3 can be traced to other DNA sequences in this sample. The rearrangement joins TRBV2 to TRBJ1-2; TRBD1 matches at 8 bases. The J segment lost 2 bases and the V segment lost 6 bases, leaving 2 bases of the junction unmatched. The CDR3 spans 13 residues. Germline CDR1 and CDR2: SNHLY and FYNNEI. For the CDR3, the DNA is TGTGCCAGCAGCGGGACAGGAAACTATGGCTACACCTTC. Encoded protein: CASSGTGNYGYTF.

Only a few counts were recorded for this clone. V and J are TRBV14 and TRBJ1-2; TRBD1 is a possible D gene (5 bases). The germline V and J ends were trimmed by 1 base and 4 bases, with 13 bases remaining between them. The CDR3 spans 15 residues. Looked up from germline, CDR1 is SGHDN and CDR2 is FVKESK. CDR3 sequence (DNA): TGTGCCAGCAGCCAAGTAGCGGCAGGGACCTATGGCTACACCTTC. Translated: CASSQVAAGTYGYTF.

This clone was observed a handful of times. The chain is built from TRBV11-1 and TRBJ2-5, with D hard to call. With 3 bases removed from V and 4 bases from J, the gap between germline ends came to 6 bases. CDR1 and CDR2 (germline): SGHAT, FQDESV (reference sequence). The CDR3 has 12 residues. The CDR3 loop reads CASSLVTETQYF. The DNA of the CDR3 is TGTGCCAGCAGCTTGGTCACAGAGACCCAGTACTTC.

The table lists this clone with a few counts. The V gene is TRBV5-6, the J gene TRBJ2-7, with D tentatively TRBD1 (6 bases). The CDR3 sequence is 13 residues long. Trimming stripped 4 bases from V and 8 bases from J, with 16 bases between. Germline V gene data show CDR1 as SGHDT and CDR2 as YYEEEE. CDR3 nucleotide sequence: TGTGCCAGCAGCCCCGGCAGGGGCACCCAGCAGTACTTC. Its protein is CASSPGRGTQQYF.

This clone was picked up a small number of times. The rearrangement uses TRBV10-2 and TRBJ2-5, with a tentative D call TRBD2 (5 bases). The CDR3 is 15 amino acids. V dropped 8 bases and J dropped 2 bases, with 18 bases sitting between them. From germline, CDR1 is WSHSY and CDR2 SAAADI. CDR3 coding DNA: TGCGCCAGCTTTATGTCGGCGGGCCGTCAAGAGACCCAGTACTTC. Its protein product is CASFMSAGRQETQYF.

This clone was seen only a few times. This chain connects TRBV28 to TRBJ1-5; possibly TRBD1 for D (6 bases). The CDR3 length is 14 residues. The V end was cut by 2 bases, the J end by 4 bases, with 9 bases between. Looked up from germline, CDR1 is MDHEN and CDR2 is SYDVKM. The CDR3 loop reads CASSLPQGNQPQHF. CDR3 DNA sequence: TGTGCCAGCAGTTTACCCCAGGGGAATCAGCCCCAGCATTTT.

The V and J genes are TRBV25-1 and TRBJ2-1; 9 positions match TRBD1. The junction had 6 bases not matched to a gene; V was cut back by 4 bases and J by 8 bases. Germline CDR1 MGHDK, CDR2 SYGVNS. The CDR3 extends over 14 amino acids. The CDR3 bases are TGTGCCAGCAGTGGGGGACAGGGAGGCGATGAGCAGTTCTTC. Translating it yields CASSGGQGGDEQFF. Complete variable domain (other parts from reference TRBV25-1 and TRBJ2-1): EADIYQTPRYLVIGTGKKITLECSQTMGHDKMYWYQQDPGMELHLIHYSYGVNSTEKGDLSSESTVSRIRTEHFPLTLESARPSHTSQYLCASSGGQGGDEQFFGPGTRLTVL.

V and J are TRBV9 and TRBJ2-1, with 9 bases that match TRBD1. With 3 bases clipped from V and 0 bases from J, the junction kept 1 base outside the gene matches. Germline-derived CDR1 and CDR2 are SGDLS and YYNGEE. The CDR3 is 15 residues long. The CDR3 sequence: CASSETGGSYNEQFF. The CDR3 nucleotides are TGTGCCAGCAGCGAGACAGGGGGCTCCTACAATGAGCAGTTCTTC.

This clone was observed a handful of times. The chain joins TRBV5-6 to TRBJ1-1; possibly TRBD1 for D (6 bases). The CDR3 is 13 amino acids. Deletions cut 4 bases from V and 8 bases from J, with 15 bases between. The germline CDR1 and CDR2 sequences are SGHDT and YYEEEE. The CDR3 DNA is TGTGCCAGCAGCCGTACAGGGTCTTCGGAAGCTTTCTTT. Protein: CASSRTGSSEAFF.

This chain uses TRBV20-1 with TRBJ2-1; D is possibly TRBD2 (5 bases). Looked up from germline, CDR1 is DFQATT and CDR2 is SNEGSKA (reference sequence). V lost 3 bases and J 8 bases, leaving 5 bases between the germline ends. This CDR3 has 10 residues. The CDR3, as DNA: TGCAGTGCTAGCGGGGATGAGCAGTTCTTC. Its protein product is CSASGDEQFF.

In its sample, this clone was seen a few times. The chain employs TRBV5-4 and TRBJ2-1; 7 bases line up with TRBD2. The germline gives CDR1 SGHNT, CDR2 YYREEE (reference sequence). Trimming at V came to 4 bases and at J to 6 bases, leaving 4 bases not matched to a gene. The CDR3 has 13 residues. The DNA of the CDR3 is TGTGCCAGCAGCCGCACTAGCGTCAATGAGCAGTTCTTC. Translation gives CASSRTSVNEQFF.

The table lists this clone with a few counts. The chain employs TRBV29-1 and TRBJ2-2; TRBD1 or TRBD2 may be the D gene (5 bases each). This CDR3 has 15 amino acids. The germline V and J ends were trimmed by 7 bases and 0 bases, with 15 bases remaining between them. Germline V gene sequence: CDR1 SQVTM, CDR2 ANQGSEA. DNA of the CDR3: TGCAGCGCCTCGGGACCGTCAACGAACACCGGGGAGCTGTTTTTT. Protein product: CSASGPSTNTGELFF.

The chain couples TRBV28 to TRBJ1-2; D is ambiguous. This CDR3 has 14 amino acids. V gave up 6 bases and J gave up 8 bases, with 19 bases separating them. Germline values: CDR1 MDHEN, CDR2 SYDVKM. The CDR3 spells CASREGSLPPGYTF. The CDR3 nucleotides read TGTGCCAGCAGAGAGGGCAGCTTACCTCCAGGCTACACCTTC.

This clone showed up just a few times. This chain links TRBV15 with TRBJ2-1, with D hard to call. With 5 bases removed from V and 1 base from J, the gap between germline ends came to 15 bases. CDR1 is LNHNV, CDR2 YYDKDF, per germline (reference sequence). This CDR3 spans 16 amino acids. In DNA form, the CDR3 reads TGTGCCACCAGCGCCCAGGATGTGTGGTCCTACAATGAGCAGTTCTTC. Protein: CATSAQDVWSYNEQFF. Looking up the rest from reference TRBV15 and TRBJ2-1 gives the full variable domain: DAMVIQNPRYQVTQFGKPVTLSCSQTLNHNVMYWYQQKSSQAPKLLFHYYDKDFNNEADTPDNFQSRRPNTSFCFLDIRSPGLGDTAMYLCATSAQDVWSYNEQFFGPGTRLTVL.

This clone was counted only a few times. The chain has TRBV11-3 and TRBJ2-7; possible D gene TRBD1, 6 bases. V lost 0 bases to trimming and J lost 7 bases, with 10 bases between them. The length of the CDR3 is 13 residues. CDR1 and CDR2 from the germline V gene are SGHNT and YENEEA. CDR3 amino acids: CASSLEGQKEQYF. In nucleotides, the CDR3 is TGTGCCAGCAGCTTAGAAGGACAGAAAGAGCAGTACTTC. Based on the CDR3 plus reference TRBV11-3 and TRBJ2-7, the full variable domain is EAGVVQSPRYKIIEKKQPVAFWCNPISGHNTLYWYLQNLGQGPELLIRYENEEAVDDSQLPKDRFSAERLKGVDSTLKIQPAELGDSAVYLCASSLEGQKEQYFGPGTRLTVT.

This clone was found a few times. The rearrangement joins TRBV30 to TRBJ1-1, with TRBD1 identical over 7 bases. The ends lost 0 bases at V and 3 bases at J; junction bases unmatched: 13. CDR1 is GTSNPN and CDR2 is SVGIG in the germline V gene (reference sequence). The CDR3 sequence is 17 residues long. CDR3 coding DNA: TGTGCCTGGAGTGTACCCAACAACAGGGGCGAGGACACTGAAGCTTTCTTT. This gives the protein CAWSVPNNRGEDTEAFF.

The sample holds a few counts of this clone. This sequence joins TRBV28 and TRBJ1-6; no firm D call. Looked up from germline, CDR1 is MDHEN and CDR2 is SYDVKM. This CDR3 is 14 amino acids long. The V gene lost 5 bases and the J gene lost 7 bases, with 12 bases spanning the gap. The CDR3 loop is CASSVPDGNSPLHF. The CDR3 nucleotides read TGTGCCAGCAGTGTCCCCGATGGGAATTCACCCCTCCACTTT.

This chain connects TRBV11-2 to TRBJ2-1; TRBD2 aligns across 8 bases. This CDR3 region has 14 residues. CDR1 and CDR2 (germline): SGHAT, FQNNGV. The junction had 4 bases not matched to a gene; V was cut back by 5 bases and J by 4 bases. The CDR3 reads CASSVSGTYNEQFF. In nucleotides, the CDR3 is TGTGCCAGCAGCGTTAGCGGGACTTACAATGAGCAGTTCTTC.

CDR3: CASSSRTGGTDTQYF. In DNA, the CDR3 is TGTGCCAGCAGTTCTAGGACAGGGGGCACAGATACGCAGTATTTT. The rearrangement joins TRBV27 to TRBJ2-3, with 9 bases fitting TRBD1. Germline-derived CDR1 and CDR2 are MNHEY and SMNVEV (reference sequence). This CDR3 contains 15 residues. V shed 4 bases, J shed 1 base, and the junction held 3 bases outside the gene matches.

The chain uses TRBV2 and TRBJ2-1; D gene unclear. From germline, CDR1 is SNHLY and CDR2 FYNNEI. This CDR3 region has 11 residues. Trimming removed 6 bases from V and 12 bases from J, with 12 bases in between. The DNA for the CDR3 is TGTGCCAGCAGGCCCGCAGATGGGCAGTTCTTC. Encoded protein: CASRPADGQFF.

The sample holds a few counts of this clone. The sample has other DNA sequences that encode this CDR3 too. J is TRBJ2-5 and V is TRBV10-3; tentatively, D is TRBD1 (6 bases). The CDR3 is 14 residues long. V was cut by 3 bases and J by 4 bases, with 12 bases left in between. Germline V CDR1 and CDR2: ENHRY, SYGVKD. As DNA, the CDR3 is TGTGCCATCAGTGATGGCAGGGGTGGAGAGACCCAGTACTTC. As protein: CAISDGRGGETQYF.